The next 22 T cell receptor beta chains were all read from a single sample in a study of response to subunit inactivated influenza vaccine. TCRdb re-called the RT-PCR reads with MiXCR, one entry per CDR3 protein. Among about 800,000 distinct CDR3 sequences listed, 21% were seen once. This specimen consisted of PBMCs from blood, obtained 5 to 6 days after vaccination. Receptors originate from a man in his fifties who received an inactivated influenza vaccine.

The rearrangement joins TRBV6-1 to TRBJ1-5, with 7 nucleotides matching TRBD1. V lost 3 bases, J lost 3 bases, and 11 bases stayed unmatched. CDR3 length: 17 amino acids. CDR1 and CDR2 from the germline V gene are MNHNS and SASEGT. DNA of the CDR3: TGTGCCAGCAGTGAGGGTTGGGACAGTCCAAACAATCAGCCCCAGCATTTT. This codes for CASSEGWDSPNNQPQHF.

This clonotype was counted a few times. The rearrangement uses TRBV4-2 and TRBJ2-1; D not certain. V was cut by 0 bases and J by 0 bases, with 15 bases left in between. Germline CDR1 reads LGHNA; CDR2 reads YNFKEQ. The CDR3 spans 18 residues. The CDR3 coding sequence is TGTGCCAGCAGCCAAGATTTTCCAGGCCAGAGCTCCTACAATGAGCAGTTCTTC. Its translation: CASSQDFPGQSSYNEQFF.

This clonotype was detected only a few times. The rearrangement uses TRBV28 and TRBJ1-6; no reliable D call. This CDR3 is 15 amino acids long. V was shortened by 4 bases and J by 7 bases, with 14 bases between the two germline ends. Germline CDR1 and CDR2: MDHEN and SYDVKM. As DNA, the CDR3 is TGTGCCAGCAGTTCCCCCCGCCCGGACAATTCACCCCTCCACTTT. This codes for CASSSPRPDNSPLHF.

V usage is TRBV4-3 and J usage is TRBJ2-1; TRBD2 matches at 11 bases. The CDR3 extends over 15 amino acids. Germline V CDR1 and CDR2: LGHNA, YSLEER. V was pared by 4 bases and J by 12 bases, with 11 bases of the junction left unmatched. The CDR3 is CASSPHSGRALGQFF. CDR3 in DNA: TGCGCCAGCAGCCCCCATAGCGGGAGGGCCCTTGGGCAGTTCTTC.

As regards this clonotype: One end of the junction is discordant with germline, which a read error may explain. This rearrangement joins TRBV12-3 or TRBV12-4 to TRBJ1-1; D is unresolved. This CDR3 is built from 13 residues. The CDR3 spells CASSSTVNAEAFF. CDR3 DNA: TGTGCCAGCAGTTCGACGGTGAACGCTGAAGCTTTCTTT.

This clonotype showed up just a few times. CDR3 in amino acids: CASSLGGQGASEQFF. DNA of the CDR3: TGTGCCAGCAGCTTAGGGGGACAGGGGGCGAGTGAGCAGTTCTTC. The chain carries TRBV7-8 and TRBJ2-1, with TRBD1 matching 12 bases. V was clipped by 1 base and J by 9 bases; unmatched bases: 4. This CDR3 comprises 15 residues. Germline CDR1 and CDR2: SGHVS and FQNEAQ.

The rearrangement uses TRBV10-2 and TRBJ2-3; either TRBD1 or TRBD2 may fit D (6 bases each). V was cut by 1 base and J by 1 base, with 9 bases left in between. CDR3 size: 15 residues. Germline CDR1 WSHSY, CDR2 SAAADI. CDR3 DNA sequence: TGCGCCAGCAGTGAGTGGGGGGCCGGCACAGATACGCAGTATTTT. It is translated as CASSEWGAGTDTQYF.

The rearrangement links TRBV7-2 to TRBJ2-3; 8 positions agree with TRBD1. V lost 1 base and J lost 0; bases outside the gene matches: 3. Germline assignment: CDR1 SGHTA and CDR2 FQGNSA. This CDR3 region has 16 residues. The CDR3 nucleotides are TGTGCCAGCAGCTTAGTCCGGACAGGGAGCACAGATACGCAGTATTTT. Translating it yields CASSLVRTGSTDTQYF.

This chain connects TRBV24-1 to TRBJ2-3; TRBD1 agrees at 10 bases. The CDR3 is 18 residues long. The trim removed 1 base at V and 5 bases at J, leaving 11 bases unmatched. CDR1 is KGHDR and CDR2 is SFDVKD in the germline V gene. The CDR3 DNA reads TGTGCCACCAGTGATTTCGGTTTGACAGGGGGCAGAGGAGATACGCAGTATTTT. It specifies CATSDFGLTGGRGDTQYF.

J is TRBJ2-7 and V is TRBV9; D call uncertain. The CDR3 loop spans 14 amino acids. Trimming removed 2 bases at V and 0 bases at J, with 9 bases between. Germline CDR1 SGDLS, CDR2 YYNGEE. The CDR3 loop is CASSVAPISYEQYF. CDR3 coding DNA: TGTGCCAGCAGCGTGGCTCCGATCTCCTACGAGCAGTACTTC.

The chain links TRBV9 to TRBJ2-1, with a tentative D call TRBD1 (5 bases). V was pared by 0 bases and J by 3 bases, with 13 bases between. This CDR3 region has 16 residues. Germline values: CDR1 SGDLS, CDR2 YYNGEE. The CDR3, as DNA: TGTGCCAGCAGCGTAGGGGGTAGGGGCTTCTACAATGAGCAGTTCTTC. Protein: CASSVGGRGFYNEQFF.

Only a few counts were recorded for this clonotype. The V call is TRBV20-1, the J call TRBJ1-5; D not resolved. In germline, CDR1 is DFQATT, CDR2 SNEGSKA (reference sequence). V lost 3 bases and J 3 bases, leaving 9 bases between the germline ends. The CDR3 loop spans 13 amino acids. CDR3 in DNA: TGCAGTGCTAGTATCCAGAACAATCAGCCCCAGCATTTT. Residues: CSASIQNNQPQHF.

The chain is built from TRBV20-1 and TRBJ2-5; no clear D. Trimming shortened V by 6 bases and J by 7 bases, and 15 bases separated the two germline ends. The CDR3 has 12 amino acids. Germline values: CDR1 DFQATT, CDR2 SNEGSKA (reference sequence). CDR3 coding DNA: TGCAGTGCCCCCGACAACACTCGGACCCAGTACTTC. Its protein product is CSAPDNTRTQYF.

V and J are TRBV5-1 and TRBJ2-1; possible D gene TRBD1, 6 bases. The germline CDR1 and CDR2 sequences are SGHRS and YFSETQ. The CDR3 consists of 15 residues. V lost 0 bases, J lost 8 bases, and 15 bases lay in between. This CDR3 is CASSLVGTHQDEQFF. CDR3 sequence (DNA): TGCGCCAGCAGCTTGGTTGGGACACACCAGGATGAGCAGTTCTTC.

The rearrangement joins TRBV7-9 to TRBJ1-4, with D possibly matching TRBD1 (5 bases). CDR3 size: 15 residues. V was cut by 2 bases and J by 8 bases, with 15 bases left in between. Germline CDR1 reads SEHNR; CDR2 reads FQNEAQ (reference sequence). CDR3 bases: TGTGCCAGCAGCTTACCCCTGGAGGGGAGGGAAAAACTGTTTTTT. Protein: CASSLPLEGREKLFF.

At least ten counts were recorded for this clonotype. The chain recombines TRBV29-1 with TRBJ2-5; the D gene is possibly TRBD1 (5 bases). The CDR3 is 14 amino acids. V lost 7 bases and J lost 5, with 20 bases in between. CDR1 SQVTM and CDR2 ANQGSEA come from the germline V gene. The CDR3 spells CSAEDRSRVETQYF. DNA of the CDR3: TGCAGCGCCGAAGACAGATCTCGAGTGGAGACCCAGTACTTC.

V is TRBV4-3 and J is TRBJ2-7; tentative D call: TRBD1 (5 bases). The CDR3 has 14 residues. The V and J ends lost 1 base and 0 bases respectively, with 7 bases between them. Germline loops: CDR1 LGHNA, CDR2 YSLEER. In DNA form, the CDR3 reads TGCGCCAGCAGCCAAGTAGGGGACTCCTACGAGCAGTACTTC. As protein: CASSQVGDSYEQYF.

The chain joins TRBV6-2 or TRBV6-3 to TRBJ2-6, with unresolved D. V dropped 2 bases and J dropped 0 bases, with 17 bases sitting between them. The CDR3 is made up of 19 amino acids. Per germline, CDR1 MNHEY and CDR2 SVGEGT. CDR3 in DNA: TGTGCCAGCAGTTACCTAATCACTACACAGATCTCTGGGGCCAACGTCCTGACTTTC. Translated, it gives CASSYLITTQISGANVLTF.

The CDR3 nucleotides read TGTGCCAGCAGCTTTGGGGGCAGGGGAGCAGATACGCAGTATTTT. It is translated as CASSFGGRGADTQYF. V and J are TRBV7-9 and TRBJ2-3, with D tentatively TRBD1 (6 bases). Per the germline V gene, CDR1 is SEHNR and CDR2 is FQNEAQ (reference sequence). Trimming pared 3 bases from V and 4 bases from J, leaving 14 bases between. This CDR3 has 15 residues. The full variable domain, its missing parts supplied by reference TRBV7-9 and TRBJ2-3, is DTGVSQNPRHKITKRGQNVTFRCDPISEHNRLYWYRQTLGQGPEFLTYFQNEAQLEKSRLLSDRFSAERPKGSFSTLEIQRTEQGDSAMYLCASSFGGRGADTQYFGPGTRLTVL.

This clonotype was counted a few times. The chain recombines TRBV12-3 or TRBV12-4 with TRBJ2-3; a possible D gene is TRBD2 (5 bases). V was shortened by 6 bases and J by 7 bases, with 20 bases between the two germline ends. The CDR3 sequence is 15 residues long. CDR3 loop: CASSLPPARGYTQYF. DNA for the CDR3: TGTGCCAGCAGCTTACCCCCTGCCCGGGGTTATACGCAGTATTTT.

The rearrangement uses TRBV29-1 and TRBJ2-5; possible D gene TRBD2, 5 bases. Germline V gene data show CDR1 as SQVTM and CDR2 as ANQGSEA. The CDR3 runs 20 residues. V was trimmed by 0 bases and J by 5 bases, leaving 31 bases between them. The DNA for the CDR3 is TGCAGCGTTGAAGATCTAGGAGGCCGGGATATCTTTTGGGTGACGGAGACCCAGTACTTC. Its protein is CSVEDLGGRDIFWVTETQYF.

The table lists this clonotype with a few counts. CDR3 loop: CASSYSTGSSRTYEQYF. CDR3 sequence (DNA): TGTGCCAGCAGTTACTCGACAGGGTCTAGCAGGACCTACGAGCAGTACTTC. V gene TRBV6-2 or TRBV6-3 combines with J gene TRBJ2-7; TRBD1 matches at 7 bases. The CDR3 contains 17 residues. Trimming at V came to 0 bases and at J to 2 bases, leaving 10 bases not matched to a gene. Germline lookup yields CDR1 MNHEY and CDR2 SVGEGT.